A single sample gave rise to the 10 T cell receptor beta chains below, sequenced in a study of T cells in Graves' hyperthyroidism and ophthalmopathy. RNA transcripts provided the source from which TCR beta CDR3 regions were amplified. The HTBI primer set served for first-round RT-PCR of the TCR CDR3. TCRdb fed the multiplex PCR reads into MiXCR, producing one record per CDR3 protein. The table shows more than 500,000 distinct CDR3 sequences, with around 45% occurring only once. Sample: peripheral blood or thyroid tissue (not recorded which). These receptors came from an adult woman with Graves' disease, either hyperthyroidism or ophthalmopathy (not recorded which).

This clonotype has a single count. V and J are TRBV19 and TRBJ2-5, with D maybe TRBD1 (6 bases). The CDR3 length is 15 residues. Trimming took 0 bases from V and 5 from J, leaving 13 bases between them. CDR1 and CDR2 from the germline V gene are LNHDA and SQIVND (reference sequence). The DNA for the CDR3 is TGTGCCAGTAGTATAGATCACAGGGTCTGGGAGACCCAGTACTTC. This encodes CASSIDHRVWETQYF.

This clonotype was found many times. Here the CDR3 DNA reads TGTGCCAGCACGGGGACTAGCGACGACTACGAGCAGTACTTC. Its translation: CASTGTSDDYEQYF. The V and J genes are TRBV28 and TRBJ2-7; the match to TRBD2 covers 10 bases. Trimming cost V 7 bases and J 3 bases; bases outside gene matches: 6. The CDR3 extends over 14 amino acids. Germline CDR1 is MDHEN and CDR2 is SYDVKM. Variable domain in full (rest from reference TRBV28 and TRBJ2-7): DVKVTQSSRYLVKRTGEKVFLECVQDMDHENMFWYRQDPGLGLRLIYFSYDVKMKEKGDIPEGYSVSREKKERFSLILESASTNQTSMYLCASTGTSDDYEQYFGPGTRLTVT.

The chain couples TRBV29-1 to TRBJ1-2; 11 bases agree with TRBD1. The germline gives CDR1 SQVTM, CDR2 ANQGSEA. Trimming took 7 bases from V and 4 from J; bases not matched to a gene: 2. The CDR3 totals 12 residues. CDR3 sequence reads: CSGGTGGYGYTF. DNA of the CDR3: TGCAGCGGGGGGACAGGGGGCTATGGCTACACCTTC.

This chain joins TRBV15 and TRBJ2-5; 8 bases agree with TRBD2. Losses at the gene ends were 3 bases for V and 7 bases for J; bases not matched to a gene: 13. The CDR3 runs to 16 residues. Germline V gene lookup returns CDR1 LNHNV and CDR2 YYDKDF (reference sequence). As DNA, the CDR3 is TGTGCCACCAGCAGGGCGGGTAATAGCGGGGCTGGGACCCAGTACTTC. It yields the protein CATSRAGNSGAGTQYF.

This clonotype showed up many times. The chain links TRBV5-1 to TRBJ1-4; 11 bases agree with TRBD1. With 0 bases clipped from V and 7 bases from J, the junction kept 2 bases outside the gene matches. CDR1 is SGHRS and CDR2 is YFSETQ in the germline V gene. CDR3 length equals 15 residues. This CDR3 reads CASSLAGTGGEKLFF. Written as DNA, the CDR3 is TGCGCCAGCAGCTTGGCGGGGACAGGGGGTGAAAAACTGTTTTTT.

The chain combines TRBV29-1 with TRBJ2-5; D may be TRBD1 (5 bases). Trimming stripped 4 bases from V and 4 bases from J, with 13 bases between. The CDR3 consists of 13 residues. Germline CDR1 reads SQVTM; CDR2 reads ANQGSEA. The chain's CDR3 is CSVGPGLRETQYF. CDR3 DNA sequence: TGCAGCGTTGGACCAGGGTTGCGAGAGACCCAGTACTTC.

This clonotype was seen ten or more times. The genes are TRBV11-2 and TRBJ2-2, with 8 bases aligning to TRBD1. Germline V gene data show CDR1 as SGHAT and CDR2 as FQNNGV. The V segment lost 5 bases and the J segment 6 bases; nucleotides outside the gene matches: 5. This CDR3 is 14 amino acids long. The CDR3 loop is CASSQGQGSGELFF. The CDR3 region has the DNA TGTGCCAGCAGCCAAGGACAGGGCTCCGGGGAGCTGTTTTTT.

This clonotype was counted ten times or more. This rearrangement joins TRBV5-8 to TRBJ2-7; D ambiguous. V shed 4 bases and J shed 0 bases, with 14 bases lying between them. Germline values: CDR1 SGHTS, CDR2 YDEGEE. The CDR3 has 15 amino acids. CDR3 sequence: CASSQTVQNSYEQYF. The DNA for the CDR3 is TGTGCCAGCAGCCAAACGGTACAGAACTCCTACGAGCAGTACTTC.

Comment on this clonotype: A much larger clone differs by one base, so this may be a read error. The V call is TRBV19, the J call TRBJ1-4, with D uncertain. Germline assignment: CDR1 LNHDA and CDR2 SQIVND (reference sequence). Trimming pared 3 bases from V and 12 bases from J, leaving 11 bases between. The CDR3 is 12 amino acids. DNA for the CDR3: TGTGCCAGTAGTATCGGAGTACTCGAACTGTTTTTT. Protein: CASSIGVLELFF.

The rearrangement joins TRBV25-1 to TRBJ2-5, with 10 nucleotides matching TRBD1. Per the germline V gene, CDR1 is MGHDK and CDR2 is SYGVNS. CDR3 length equals 13 residues. V was pared by 4 bases and J by 6 bases, with 2 bases of the junction left unmatched. For the CDR3, the DNA is TGTGCCAGCAGTGGACAGGGGGCAAAGACCCAGTACTTC. Amino acids: CASSGQGAKTQYF.